This T cell receptor beta chain came from a study of post-analysis software for immune sequencing data. cDNA libraries for TCR beta contained unique molecular identifiers. TCRdb re-called the PCR reads with MiXCR, one entry per CDR3 protein. The sample has some 690,000 distinct CDR3 sequences, 25% to 30% seen once. This clonotype was sampled from a girl between 10 and 17 years old with multiple sclerosis. The sample was blood.

In nucleotides, the CDR3 is TGCGCCAGCCGTTCTAGCTCCTACAATGAGCAGTTCTTC. Its protein product is CASRSSSYNEQFF. The V gene is TRBV5-1, the J gene TRBJ2-1; D unresolved. In germline, CDR1 is SGHRS, CDR2 YFSETQ. The CDR3 runs 13 residues. Trimming shortened V by 7 bases and J by 0 bases, and 8 bases separated the two germline ends.